The 28 T cell receptor beta chains presented below share a single source sample, sequenced in a study of T cell responses to AZD1222 COVID-19 vaccine. Sequencing used immunoSEQ multiplex PCR; TCRdb keeps in-frame clones, though not all of them. This table has about 97,000 clones, roughly 84% appearing once. Sequenced material: peripheral blood, taken on day 0 of AZD1222 vaccination. The receptor source for this set is an adult in good health.

This clone was seen just once. The chain is built from TRBV25-1 and TRBJ1-4; D uncertain. Germline V gene data show CDR1 as MGHDK and CDR2 as SYGVNS. V lost 5 bases to trimming and J lost 7 bases, with 11 bases between them. CDR3 length equals 13 residues. CDR3 protein: CASSLPRGEKLFF. The CDR3 DNA is TGTGCCAGCAGTCTCCCCAGAGGTGAAAAACTGTTTTTT.

The rearrangement links TRBV6-5 to TRBJ1-1; weak D call: TRBD1 (6 bases). The CDR3 spans 12 residues. Deletions cut 8 bases from V and 1 base from J, with 8 bases between. Germline CDR1 MNHEY, CDR2 SVGAGI. CDR3 residues: CASGRGNTEAFF. CDR3 nucleotides: TGTGCCAGCGGCAGGGGGAACACTGAAGCTTTCTTT.

This clone was observed a few times. The genes are TRBV5-1 and TRBJ2-7; the match to TRBD2 covers 9 bases. The CDR3 extends over 17 amino acids. Germline V gives CDR1 SGHRS, CDR2 YFSETQ. V shed 0 bases and J 2 bases; nucleotides not matched to a gene: 9. The CDR3 loop reads CASSLVASGVQAYEQYF. The CDR3 DNA follows: TGCGCCAGCAGCTTGGTCGCTAGCGGGGTTCAGGCCTACGAGCAGTACTTC.

This chain connects TRBV19 to TRBJ2-7; 8 positions agree with TRBD2. Germline-derived CDR1 and CDR2 are LNHDA and SQIVND (reference sequence). V was pared by 2 bases and J by 2 bases, with 17 bases of the junction left unmatched. The CDR3 has 19 residues. CDR3 sequence: CASSILRRDHSGATYEQYF. The CDR3 region has the DNA TGTGCCAGTAGTATATTGAGGCGGGACCATAGCGGGGCCACCTACGAGCAGTACTTC.

The CDR3 region is CASILRIRVDASYTF. CDR3 coding DNA: TGTGCCAGCATCCTAAGGATTCGGGTAGACGCGAGCTACACCTTC. The chain has TRBV6-5 and TRBJ1-2; D remains unclear. This CDR3 spans 15 amino acids. CDR1 and CDR2 from the germline V gene are MNHEY and SVGAGI. V was shortened by 7 bases and J by 9 bases, with 24 bases between the two germline ends.

The chain links TRBV7-2 to TRBJ1-2; the match to TRBD1 covers 7 bases. The germline gives CDR1 SGHTA, CDR2 FQGNSA. With 3 bases clipped from V and 7 bases from J, the junction kept 5 bases outside the gene matches. The CDR3 contains 13 residues. CDR3 DNA sequence: TGTGCCAGCAGCTTGGGACAGCTACGTGGCTACACCTTC. Protein sequence: CASSLGQLRGYTF. Looking up the rest from reference TRBV7-2 and TRBJ1-2 gives the full variable domain: GAGVSQSPSNKVTEKGKDVELRCDPISGHTALYWYRQSLGQGLEFLIYFQGNSAPDKSGLPSDRFSAERTGGSVSTLTIQRTQQEDSAVYLCASSLGQLRGYTFGSGTRLTVV.

The rearrangement links TRBV5-4 to TRBJ2-4; the D gene is possibly TRBD2 (5 bases). The CDR3 has 18 amino acids. Looked up from germline, CDR1 is SGHNT and CDR2 is YYREEE (reference sequence). Trimming left V 0 bases short and J 5 bases short, with 21 bases between. The CDR3 here is CASSLGLPGIPGENIQYF. In DNA, the CDR3 is TGTGCCAGCAGCTTGGGACTACCGGGGATCCCAGGCGAAAACATTCAGTACTTC. The whole variable domain, filled in from reference TRBV5-4 and TRBJ2-4, reads ETGVTQSPTHLIKTRGQQVTLRCSSQSGHNTVSWYQQALGQGPQFIFQYYREEENGRGNFPPRFSGLQFPNYSSELNVNALELDDSALYLCASSLGLPGIPGENIQYFGAGTRLSVL.

This chain joins TRBV5-1 and TRBJ1-3; D unclear. This CDR3 has 15 amino acids. V was pared by 0 bases and J by 0 bases, with 7 bases between. Germline values: CDR1 SGHRS, CDR2 YFSETQ. The CDR3 is CASSLAAGSGNTIYF. The DNA of the CDR3 is TGCGCCAGCAGCTTGGCTGCGGGCTCTGGAAACACCATATATTTT.

The chain employs TRBV7-8 and TRBJ1-1; D remains ambiguous. Germline V gene data show CDR1 as SGHVS and CDR2 as FQNEAQ. This CDR3 has 14 residues. V lost 6 bases to trimming and J lost 0 bases, with 11 bases between them. CDR3 loop: CASSLHGLNTEAFF. The CDR3 DNA reads TGTGCCAGCAGTCTACACGGGTTGAACACTGAAGCTTTCTTT.

The V and J genes are TRBV29-1 and TRBJ2-1, with 14 bases fitting TRBD2. Trimming removed 4 bases from V and 2 bases from J; junction bases left unmatched: 7. Germline V gene lookup returns CDR1 SQVTM and CDR2 ANQGSEA. This CDR3 has 17 amino acids. The CDR3 here is CSVVGLAGVVTYNEQFF. Here the CDR3 DNA reads TGCAGCGTTGTGGGACTAGCGGGAGTTGTCACCTACAATGAGCAGTTCTTC.

J is TRBJ1-3 and V is TRBV5-1, with a weak D call TRBD1 (5 bases). V gave up 3 bases and J gave up 2 bases, with 12 bases separating them. The germline gives CDR1 SGHRS, CDR2 YFSETQ. CDR3 length equals 15 residues. The CDR3 bases are TGCGCCAGCAGCTGGAGTACGGGGGCTGGAAACACCATATATTTT. This translates into CASSWSTGAGNTIYF.

The J gene is TRBJ1-3, the V gene TRBV9; D ambiguous. Between the trimmed V and J ends, which lost 7 bases and 3 bases, there was a span of 11 bases. The CDR3 has 13 residues. CDR1 is SGDLS, CDR2 YYNGEE, per germline. The CDR3 loop reads CASSPAIGNTIYF. CDR3 bases: TGTGCCAGCTCCCCGGCTATTGGAAACACCATATATTTT.

The chain employs TRBV28 and TRBJ1-5, with TRBD1 matching 11 bases. The trim removed 6 bases at V and 7 bases at J, leaving 11 bases unmatched. CDR3 size: 16 residues. The V gene's germline CDR1 is MDHEN and CDR2 SYDVKM. The CDR3 loop reads CASSLGQGARGQPQHF. Here the CDR3 DNA reads TGTGCCAGCAGCCTCGGACAGGGGGCAAGAGGACAGCCCCAGCATTTT. The variable domain in full, completed from reference TRBV28 and TRBJ1-5, reads DVKVTQSSRYLVKRTGEKVFLECVQDMDHENMFWYRQDPGLGLRLIYFSYDVKMKEKGDIPEGYSVSREKKERFSLILESASTNQTSMYLCASSLGQGARGQPQHFGDGTRLSIL.

This clone is a singleton in its sample. The rearrangement joins TRBV30 to TRBJ1-3; no clear D. The CDR3 is 13 amino acids. Trimming stripped 0 bases from V and 3 bases from J, with 6 bases between. Germline V gene sequence: CDR1 GTSNPN, CDR2 SVGIG (reference sequence). The CDR3, as DNA: TGTGCCTGGAGTGTCGCGGTTGGAAACACCATATATTTT. It specifies CAWSVAVGNTIYF.

This rearrangement joins TRBV9 to TRBJ2-2; 8 bases are shared with TRBD1. From germline, CDR1 is SGDLS and CDR2 YYNGEE. J lost 5 bases, V lost 0 bases, and 6 bases had no gene match. CDR3 length: 16 residues. Written as DNA, the CDR3 is TGTGCCAGCAGCGTAGTCGGGACAGGTCCAACCGGGGAGCTGTTTTTT. Translation: CASSVVGTGPTGELFF.

The rearrangement links TRBV19 to TRBJ2-1; no firm D call. CDR3 length equals 16 residues. Trimming shortened V by 8 bases and J by 5 bases, and 22 bases separated the two germline ends. CDR1 LNHDA and CDR2 SQIVND come from the germline V gene (reference sequence). Here the CDR3 DNA reads TGTGCCAGTGGGTACAGAGGAGTCGGTTTAAACAATGAGCAGTTCTTC. Translating it yields CASGYRGVGLNNEQFF. Complete variable domain (other parts from reference TRBV19 and TRBJ2-1): DGGITQSPKYLFRKEGQNVTLSCEQNLNHDAMYWYRQDPGQGLRLIYYSQIVNDFQKGDIAEGYSVSREKKESFPLTVTSAQKNPTAFYLCASGYRGVGLNNEQFFGPGTRLTVL.

This clone is categorized as medium-sized. This chain joins TRBV3-1 (or the pseudogene TRBV3-2) and TRBJ1-3; D gene unclear. The V gene lost 4 bases and the J gene lost 4 bases, with 8 bases spanning the gap. CDR1 and CDR2 from the germline V gene are LGHDT and YNNKEL (reference sequence). The CDR3 loop spans 13 amino acids. CDR3 residues: CASSPLSGNTIYF. DNA of the CDR3: TGTGCCAGCAGCCCCCTTTCCGGAAACACCATATATTTT.

This clone came up once. The J gene is TRBJ1-2, the V gene TRBV18, with a tentative D call TRBD1 (6 bases). Germline V gene data show CDR1 as KGHSH and CDR2 as LQKENI. The V end was cut by 4 bases, the J end by 0 bases, with 12 bases between. The CDR3 loop spans 15 amino acids. CDR3 DNA sequence: TGTGCCAGCTCACTAGACAGGACCCCTAACTATGGCTACACCTTC. Translation gives CASSLDRTPNYGYTF.

The V and J genes are TRBV6-5 and TRBJ2-1; D not resolved. With 8 bases removed from V and 9 bases from J, the gap between germline ends came to 14 bases. The CDR3 contains 12 residues. Germline V lookup: CDR1 MNHEY, CDR2 SVGAGI. The CDR3 is CASGLVRAEQFF. Here the CDR3 DNA reads TGTGCCAGCGGATTAGTTAGGGCTGAGCAGTTCTTC.

A few counts support this clone. V gene TRBV7-3 combines with J gene TRBJ1-2, with D tentatively TRBD1 (5 bases). This CDR3 has 14 amino acids. Looked up from germline, CDR1 is SGHTA and CDR2 is FQGTGA. V lost 2 bases to trimming and J lost 8 bases, with 15 bases between them. CDR3 loop: CASSLGQPGEGYTF. The CDR3 nucleotides are TGTGCCAGCAGCTTAGGACAACCGGGGGAAGGCTACACCTTC.

V and J are TRBV4-3 and TRBJ1-2; 7 bases align to TRBD1. This CDR3 is 14 amino acids long. The ends lost 0 bases at V and 4 bases at J; junction bases unmatched: 2. From germline, CDR1 is LGHNA and CDR2 YSLEER. The CDR3 DNA is TGCGCCAGCAGCCAAGAAGGGACAGTCTATGGCTACACCTTC. As protein: CASSQEGTVYGYTF.

The chain is built from TRBV29-1 and TRBJ1-1; TRBD1 agrees at 7 bases. Germline CDR1 is SQVTM and CDR2 is ANQGSEA. V gave up 5 bases and J gave up 4 bases; unmatched junction bases: 7. The CDR3 consists of 13 residues. The CDR3 nucleotides read TGCAGCGTTTCCGACAGGGCGGGCACTGAAGCTTTCTTT. Protein product: CSVSDRAGTEAFF.

V is TRBV5-1 and J is TRBJ2-1; D uncertain. V shed 5 bases and J shed 8 bases, with 17 bases lying between them. The CDR3 length is 14 residues. Germline CDR1 reads SGHRS; CDR2 reads YFSETQ. The CDR3 DNA reads TGCGCCAGCAGGAGCGAAATCGGTGGGGATGAGCAGTTCTTC. It yields the protein CASRSEIGGDEQFF.

This clone showed up just once. A much larger clone differs by one base, so this may be a read error. The chain has TRBV11-3 and TRBJ2-1; TRBD2 matches at 13 bases. Looked up from germline, CDR1 is SGHNT and CDR2 is YENEEA. The CDR3 is 15 residues long. The V and J ends lost 5 bases and 6 bases, in that order; junction bases with no gene match: 4. The CDR3 region has the DNA TGTGCCAGCAGCCTTACTAGCGGGAGGGCCAATGAGCAGTTCTTC. Amino acid sequence: CASSLTSGRANEQFF.

This clone was recorded only once. This chain uses TRBV12-3 or TRBV12-4 with TRBJ2-1; D call uncertain. The V end was cut by 3 bases, the J end by 5 bases, with 8 bases between. The CDR3 sequence is 13 residues long. CDR3 loop: CASSLEPNNEQFF. The CDR3 nucleotides are TGTGCCAGCAGTTTGGAGCCAAACAATGAGCAGTTCTTC.

The gene calls are TRBV7-9 and TRBJ1-4, with D possibly being TRBD1 (5 bases). The CDR3 is made up of 13 amino acids. CDR1 and CDR2 from the germline V gene are SEHNR and FQNEAQ (reference sequence). Deletions cut 6 bases from V and 5 bases from J, with 10 bases between. The CDR3 sequence: CASSRQINEKLFF. The CDR3 coding sequence is TGTGCCAGCAGTAGACAGATAAATGAAAAACTGTTTTTT.

The V gene is TRBV15, the J gene TRBJ1-5, with no clear D. Germline CDR1 reads LNHNV; CDR2 reads YYDKDF (reference sequence). This CDR3 has 13 amino acids. CDR3: CASTPGNNQPQHF. Here the CDR3 DNA reads TGTGCTTCGACCCCCGGGAACAATCAGCCCCAGCATTTT. The whole variable domain, filled in from reference TRBV15 and TRBJ1-5, reads DAMVIQNPRYQVTQFGKPVTLSCSQTLNHNVMYWYQQKSSQAPKLLFHYYDKDFNNEADTPDNFQSRRPNTSFCFLDIRSPGLGDTAMYLCASTPGNNQPQHFGDGTRLSIL.

This clone was seen only once. The chain uses TRBV28 and TRBJ2-2; unclear D gene. The germline V and J ends were trimmed by 5 bases and 6 bases, with 7 bases remaining between them. The CDR3 loop spans 12 amino acids. Germline V lookup: CDR1 MDHEN, CDR2 SYDVKM. CDR3 protein: CASSTVSGELFF. DNA of the CDR3: TGTGCCAGCAGTACCGTATCCGGGGAGCTGTTTTTT.